The T cell receptor (beta chain) under discussion was sequenced for a study of CD8 T cells in Susac syndrome. Roughly 0.5 to 1 ug RNA was reverse transcribed with random hexamers. Amplification of TCR beta CDR3 spanned 54 Vbeta and 13 Jbeta via immunoSEQ multiplex PCR. MiXCR, applied by TCRdb to the immunoSEQ multiplex PCR reads, yields one record per CDR3 protein. The sample includes approximately 94,000 distinct CDR3 sequences, 95% of them seen just once. Trimming stripped 1 base from V and 1 base from J, with 10 bases between. The CDR3 is 15 residues long. The V gene's germline CDR1 is LNHNV and CDR2 YYDKDF (reference sequence).

The chain uses TRBV15 and TRBJ2-5; tentative D call: TRBD2 (6 bases). The sample was CD8+ T cells from PBMCs. This clonotype was sampled from a human donor with Susac syndrome. The CDR3 here is CATSRAWGVQETQYF. In DNA, the CDR3 is TGTGCCACCAGCAGAGCCTGGGGGGTCCAAGAGACCCAGTACTTC.